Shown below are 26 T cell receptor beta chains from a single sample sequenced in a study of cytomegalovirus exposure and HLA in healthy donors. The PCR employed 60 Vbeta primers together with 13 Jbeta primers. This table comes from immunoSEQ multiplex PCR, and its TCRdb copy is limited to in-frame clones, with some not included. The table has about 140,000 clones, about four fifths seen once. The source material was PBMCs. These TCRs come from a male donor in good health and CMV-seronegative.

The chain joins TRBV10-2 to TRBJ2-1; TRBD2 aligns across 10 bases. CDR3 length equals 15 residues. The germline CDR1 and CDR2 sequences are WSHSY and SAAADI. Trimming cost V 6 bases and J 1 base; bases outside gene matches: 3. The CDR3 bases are TGCGCCAGCAGAGAGACTAGCGGGTCCTACAATGAGCAGTTCTTC. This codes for CASRETSGSYNEQFF.

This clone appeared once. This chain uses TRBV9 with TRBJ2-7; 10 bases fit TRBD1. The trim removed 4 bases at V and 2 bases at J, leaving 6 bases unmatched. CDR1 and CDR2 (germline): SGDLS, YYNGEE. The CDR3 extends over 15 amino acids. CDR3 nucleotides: TGTGCCAGCAGCCGACTGGGACAGGGGCCCTACGAGCAGTACTTC. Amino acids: CASSRLGQGPYEQYF.

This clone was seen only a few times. DNA of the CDR3: TGTGCCAGCAGACAGGGAAATAACTATGGCTACACCTTC. This codes for CASRQGNNYGYTF. The gene calls are TRBV13 and TRBJ1-2; possibly TRBD1 for D (6 bases). There are 13 residues in the CDR3. V was cut by 6 bases and J by 1 base, with 9 bases left in between. CDR1 and CDR2 (germline): PRHDT, FYEKMQ (reference sequence). Based on the CDR3 plus reference TRBV13 and TRBJ1-2, the full variable domain is AAGVIQSPRHLIKEKRETATLKCYPIPRHDTVYWYQQGPGQDPQFLISFYEKMQSDKGSIPDRFSAQQFSDYHSELNMSSLELGDSALYFCASRQGNNYGYTFGSGTRLTVV.

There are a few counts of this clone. The CDR3 loop reads CATSPAGSGANVLTF. In DNA, the CDR3 is TGTGCCACCAGCCCTGCGGGTTCTGGGGCCAACGTCCTGACTTTC. This sequence joins TRBV15 and TRBJ2-6; possible D gene TRBD2, 5 bases. The CDR3 is 15 residues long. From germline, CDR1 is LNHNV and CDR2 YYDKDF (reference sequence). Trimming shortened V by 5 bases and J by 1 base, and 9 bases separated the two germline ends.

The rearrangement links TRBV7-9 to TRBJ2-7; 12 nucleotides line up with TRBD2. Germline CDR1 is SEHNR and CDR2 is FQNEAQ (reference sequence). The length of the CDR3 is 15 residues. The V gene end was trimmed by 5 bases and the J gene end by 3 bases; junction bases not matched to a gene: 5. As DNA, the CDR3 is TGTGCCAGCAGCACGACTAGCGGGGGACTCTACGAGCAGTACTTC. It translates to CASSTTSGGLYEQYF.

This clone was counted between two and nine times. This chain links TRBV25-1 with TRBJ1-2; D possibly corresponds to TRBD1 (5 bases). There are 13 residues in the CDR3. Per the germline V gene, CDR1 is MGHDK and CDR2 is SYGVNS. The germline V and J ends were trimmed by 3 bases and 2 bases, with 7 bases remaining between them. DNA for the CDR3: TGTGCCAGCAGTGACCGGGGGAACTATGGCTACACCTTC. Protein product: CASSDRGNYGYTF.

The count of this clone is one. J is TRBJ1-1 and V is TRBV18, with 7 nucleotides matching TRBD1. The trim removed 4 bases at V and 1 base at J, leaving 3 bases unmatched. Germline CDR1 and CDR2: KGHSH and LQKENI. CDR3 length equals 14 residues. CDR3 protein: CASSRQGRNTEAFF. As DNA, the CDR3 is TGTGCCAGCTCACGACAGGGTAGGAACACTGAAGCTTTCTTT.

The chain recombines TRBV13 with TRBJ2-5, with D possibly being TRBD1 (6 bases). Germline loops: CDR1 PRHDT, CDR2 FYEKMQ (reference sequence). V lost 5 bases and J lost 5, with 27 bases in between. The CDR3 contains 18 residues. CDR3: CASSLSITGPGGVETQYF. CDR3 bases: TGTGCCAGCAGCCTAAGTATTACGGGACCTGGGGGCGTTGAGACCCAGTACTTC. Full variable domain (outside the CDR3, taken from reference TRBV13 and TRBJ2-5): AAGVIQSPRHLIKEKRETATLKCYPIPRHDTVYWYQQGPGQDPQFLISFYEKMQSDKGSIPDRFSAQQFSDYHSELNMSSLELGDSALYFCASSLSITGPGGVETQYFGPGTRLLVL.

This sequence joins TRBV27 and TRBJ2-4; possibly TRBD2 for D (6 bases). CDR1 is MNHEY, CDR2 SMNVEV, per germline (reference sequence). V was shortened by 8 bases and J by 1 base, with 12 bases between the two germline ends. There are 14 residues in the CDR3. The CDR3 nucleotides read TGTGCCAGCCGCGAAAGCGGGGCCAAAAACATTCAGTACTTC. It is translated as CASRESGAKNIQYF.

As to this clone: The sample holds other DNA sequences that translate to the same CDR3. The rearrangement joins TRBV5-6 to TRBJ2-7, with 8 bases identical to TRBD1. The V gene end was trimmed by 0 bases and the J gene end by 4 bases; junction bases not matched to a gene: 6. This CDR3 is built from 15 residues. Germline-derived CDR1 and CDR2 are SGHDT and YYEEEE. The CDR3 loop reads CASSLEGTGVYEQYF. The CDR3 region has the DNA TGTGCCAGCAGCTTGGAAGGGACAGGCGTATACGAGCAGTACTTC. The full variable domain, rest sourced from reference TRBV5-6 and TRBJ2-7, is DAGVTQSPTHLIKTRGQQVTLRCSPKSGHDTVSWYQQALGQGPQFIFQYYEEEERQRGNFPDRFSGHQFPNYSSELNVNALLLGDSALYLCASSLEGTGVYEQYFGPGTRLTVT.

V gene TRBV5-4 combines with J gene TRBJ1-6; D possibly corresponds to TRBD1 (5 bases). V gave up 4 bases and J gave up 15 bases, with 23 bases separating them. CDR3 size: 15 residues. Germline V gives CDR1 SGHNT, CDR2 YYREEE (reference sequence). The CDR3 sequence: CASSAPGTGDCDLHF. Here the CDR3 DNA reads TGTGCCAGCAGCGCCCCCGGCACGGGGGATTGCGACCTCCACTTT.

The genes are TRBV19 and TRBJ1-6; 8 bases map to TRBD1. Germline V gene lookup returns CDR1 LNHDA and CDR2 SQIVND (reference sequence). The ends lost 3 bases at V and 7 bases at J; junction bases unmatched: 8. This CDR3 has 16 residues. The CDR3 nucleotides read TGTGCCAGTAGTATGGTGCAGGGGGCAAACAATTCACCCCTCCACTTT. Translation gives CASSMVQGANNSPLHF.

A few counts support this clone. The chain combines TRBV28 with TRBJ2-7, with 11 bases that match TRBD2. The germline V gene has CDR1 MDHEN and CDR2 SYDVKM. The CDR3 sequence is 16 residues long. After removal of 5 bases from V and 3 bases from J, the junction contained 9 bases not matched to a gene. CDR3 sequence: CASSTGTSGSFYEQYF. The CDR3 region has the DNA TGTGCCAGCAGTACCGGGACTAGCGGCTCCTTCTACGAGCAGTACTTC.

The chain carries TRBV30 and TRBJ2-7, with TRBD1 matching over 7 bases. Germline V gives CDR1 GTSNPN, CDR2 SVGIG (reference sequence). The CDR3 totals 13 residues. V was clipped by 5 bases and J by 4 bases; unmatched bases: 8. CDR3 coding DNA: TGTGCCTGGGTGCCGGGACAGCCTTACGAGCAGTACTTC. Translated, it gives CAWVPGQPYEQYF.

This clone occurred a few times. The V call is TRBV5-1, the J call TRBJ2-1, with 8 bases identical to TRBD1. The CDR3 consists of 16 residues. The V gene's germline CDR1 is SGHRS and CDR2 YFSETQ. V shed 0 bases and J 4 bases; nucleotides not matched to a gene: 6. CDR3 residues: CASSLGTGTPYNEQFF. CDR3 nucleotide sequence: TGCGCCAGCAGCTTGGGGACAGGGACTCCATACAATGAGCAGTTCTTC. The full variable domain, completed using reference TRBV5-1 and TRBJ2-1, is KAGVTQTPRYLIKTRGQQVTLSCSPISGHRSVSWYQQTPGQGLQFLFEYFSETQRNKGNFPGRFSGRQFSNSRSEMNVSTLELGDSALYLCASSLGTGTPYNEQFFGPGTRLTVL.

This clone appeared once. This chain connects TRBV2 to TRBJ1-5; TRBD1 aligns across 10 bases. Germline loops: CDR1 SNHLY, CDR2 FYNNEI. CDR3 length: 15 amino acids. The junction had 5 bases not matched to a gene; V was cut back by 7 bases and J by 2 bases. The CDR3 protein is CASTKTGGRNQPQHF. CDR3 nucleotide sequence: TGTGCCAGCACTAAGACAGGGGGCCGCAATCAGCCCCAGCATTTT.

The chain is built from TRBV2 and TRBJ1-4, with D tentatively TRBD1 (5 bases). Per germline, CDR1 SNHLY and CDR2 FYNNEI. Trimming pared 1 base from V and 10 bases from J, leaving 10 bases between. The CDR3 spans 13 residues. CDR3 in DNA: TGTGCCAGCAGTGAAGAGGCCACAGGAAAACTGTTTTTT. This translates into CASSEEATGKLFF.

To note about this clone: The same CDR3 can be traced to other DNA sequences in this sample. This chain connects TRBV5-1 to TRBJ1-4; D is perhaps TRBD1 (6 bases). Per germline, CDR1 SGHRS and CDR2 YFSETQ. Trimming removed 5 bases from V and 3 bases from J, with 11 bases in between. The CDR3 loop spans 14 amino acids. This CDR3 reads CASSLQGPNEKLFF. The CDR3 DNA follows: TGCGCCAGCAGTTTACAGGGCCCTAATGAAAAACTGTTTTTT.

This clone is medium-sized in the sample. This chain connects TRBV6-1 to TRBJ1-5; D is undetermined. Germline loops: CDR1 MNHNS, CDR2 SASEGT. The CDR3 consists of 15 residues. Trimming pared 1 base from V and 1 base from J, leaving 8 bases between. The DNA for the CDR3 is TGTGCCAGCAGTGAAGTCCCCGGGAGCAATCAGCCCCAGCATTTT. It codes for CASSEVPGSNQPQHF.

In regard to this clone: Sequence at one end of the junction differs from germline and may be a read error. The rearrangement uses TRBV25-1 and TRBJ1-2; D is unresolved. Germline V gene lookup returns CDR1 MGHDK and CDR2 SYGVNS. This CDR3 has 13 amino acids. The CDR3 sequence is CASSELVPAGYPF. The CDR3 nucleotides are TGTGCCAGCAGTGAACTGGTCCCGGCGGGCTACCCCTTC.

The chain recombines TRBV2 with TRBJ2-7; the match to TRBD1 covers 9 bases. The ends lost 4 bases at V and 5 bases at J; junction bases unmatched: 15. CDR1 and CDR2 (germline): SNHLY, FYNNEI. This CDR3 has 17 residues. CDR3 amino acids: CASSGSRGQGTGHEQYF. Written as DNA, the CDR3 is TGTGCCAGCAGTGGTTCCCGCGGACAGGGGACGGGCCACGAGCAGTACTTC.

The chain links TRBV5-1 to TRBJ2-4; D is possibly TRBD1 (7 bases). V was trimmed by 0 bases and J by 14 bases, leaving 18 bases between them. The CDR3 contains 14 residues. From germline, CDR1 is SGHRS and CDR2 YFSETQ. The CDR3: CASSLETGKGLKYF. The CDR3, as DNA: TGCGCCAGCAGCTTGGAGACAGGGAAGGGACTCAAGTACTTC. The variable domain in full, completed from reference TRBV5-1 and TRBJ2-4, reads KAGVTQTPRYLIKTRGQQVTLSCSPISGHRSVSWYQQTPGQGLQFLFEYFSETQRNKGNFPGRFSGRQFSNSRSEMNVSTLELGDSALYLCASSLETGKGLKYFGAGTRLSVL.

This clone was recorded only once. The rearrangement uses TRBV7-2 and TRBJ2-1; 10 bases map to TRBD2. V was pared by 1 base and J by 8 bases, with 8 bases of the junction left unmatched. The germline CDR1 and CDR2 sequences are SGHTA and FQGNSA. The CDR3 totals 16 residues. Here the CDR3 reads CASSLESGRAAYEQFF. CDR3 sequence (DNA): TGTGCCAGCAGCTTAGAGAGCGGGAGGGCCGCATATGAGCAGTTCTTC.

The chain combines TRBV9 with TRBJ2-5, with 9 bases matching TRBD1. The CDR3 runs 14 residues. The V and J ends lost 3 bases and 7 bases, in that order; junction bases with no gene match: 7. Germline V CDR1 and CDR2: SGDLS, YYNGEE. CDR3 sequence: CASSAQGAIGTQYF. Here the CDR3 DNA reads TGTGCCAGCAGCGCACAGGGGGCGATCGGGACCCAGTACTTC. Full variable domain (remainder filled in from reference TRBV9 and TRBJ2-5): DSGVTQTPKHLITATGQRVTLRCSPRSGDLSVYWYQQSLDQGLQFLIQYYNGEERAKGNILERFSAQQFPDLHSELNLSSLELGDSALYFCASSAQGAIGTQYFGPGTRLLVL.

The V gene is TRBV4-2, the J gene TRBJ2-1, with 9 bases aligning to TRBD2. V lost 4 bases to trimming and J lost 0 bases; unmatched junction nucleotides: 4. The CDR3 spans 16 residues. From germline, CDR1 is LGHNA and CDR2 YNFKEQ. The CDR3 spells CASSRLSGSSYNEQFF. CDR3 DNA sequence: TGTGCCAGCAGCCGTCTTAGCGGGAGCTCCTACAATGAGCAGTTCTTC.

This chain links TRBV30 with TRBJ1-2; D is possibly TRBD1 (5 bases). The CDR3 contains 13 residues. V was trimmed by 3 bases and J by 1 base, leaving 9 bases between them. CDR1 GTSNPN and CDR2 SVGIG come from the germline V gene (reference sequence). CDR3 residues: CAWRGDSNYGYTF. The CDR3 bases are TGTGCCTGGAGGGGCGACAGTAACTATGGCTACACCTTC.